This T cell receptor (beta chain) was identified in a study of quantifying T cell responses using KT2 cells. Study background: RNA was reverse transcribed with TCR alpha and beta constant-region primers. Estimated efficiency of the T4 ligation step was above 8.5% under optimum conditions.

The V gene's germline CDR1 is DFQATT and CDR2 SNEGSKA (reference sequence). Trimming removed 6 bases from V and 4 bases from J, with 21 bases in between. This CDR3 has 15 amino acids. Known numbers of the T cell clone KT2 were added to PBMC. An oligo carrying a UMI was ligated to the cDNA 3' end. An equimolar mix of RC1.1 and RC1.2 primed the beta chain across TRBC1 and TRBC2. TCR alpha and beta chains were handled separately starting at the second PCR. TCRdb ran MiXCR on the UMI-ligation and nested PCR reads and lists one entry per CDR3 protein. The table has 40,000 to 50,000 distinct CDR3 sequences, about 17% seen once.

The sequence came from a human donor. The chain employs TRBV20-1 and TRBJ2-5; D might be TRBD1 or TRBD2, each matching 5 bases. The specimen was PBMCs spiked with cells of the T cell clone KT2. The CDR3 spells CSATLMTGARETQYF. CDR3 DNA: TGCAGTGCCACTTTGATGACCGGGGCGAGAGAGACCCAGTACTTC.